This TCR beta chain was recovered during a study of T cell responses to AZD1222 COVID-19 vaccine. Some clones are missing from TCRdb's copy, which holds only in-frame ones; the method was immunoSEQ multiplex PCR. There are about 110,000 clones in the sample; around 90% occur only once, and 3.5% to 4.5% lies in the top ten. The CDR3 runs 14 residues. Trimming removed 1 base at V and 1 base at J, with 8 bases between. CDR1 and CDR2 from the germline V gene are SGHTS and YDEGEE. The sequencing used peripheral blood, collected on day 0 of AZD1222 vaccination. The chain couples TRBV5-8 to TRBJ1-1; tentatively, D is TRBD1 (5 bases). The source of this sequence is an adult in good health. The CDR3 sequence: CASSLQQANTEAFF. DNA for the CDR3: TGTGCCAGCAGCTTGCAACAGGCGAACACTGAAGCTTTCTTT.